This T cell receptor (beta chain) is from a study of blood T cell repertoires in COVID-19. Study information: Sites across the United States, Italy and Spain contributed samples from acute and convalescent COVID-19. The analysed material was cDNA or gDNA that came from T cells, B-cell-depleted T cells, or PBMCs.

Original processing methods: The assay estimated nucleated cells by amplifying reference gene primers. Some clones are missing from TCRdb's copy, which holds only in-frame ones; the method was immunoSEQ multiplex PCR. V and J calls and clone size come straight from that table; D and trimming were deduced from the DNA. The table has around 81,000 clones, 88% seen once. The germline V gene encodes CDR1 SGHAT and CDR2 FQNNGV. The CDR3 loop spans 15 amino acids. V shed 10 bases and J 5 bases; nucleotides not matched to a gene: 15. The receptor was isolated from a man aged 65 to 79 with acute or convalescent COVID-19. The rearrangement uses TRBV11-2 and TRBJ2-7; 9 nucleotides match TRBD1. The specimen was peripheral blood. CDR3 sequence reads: CATRRPGTGTDEQYF. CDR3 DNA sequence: TGTGCCACCAGGAGACCCGGGACAGGGACCGACGAGCAGTACTTC.